The 21 T cell receptor beta chains in this list originate from one sample, sequenced in a study of cytomegalovirus exposure and HLA in healthy donors. PCR employed 60 Vbeta and 13 Jbeta primers. This table comes from immunoSEQ multiplex PCR, and its TCRdb copy is limited to in-frame clones, with some not included. The sample shows nearly 200,000 clones, around 87% of them seen only once. Specimen: PBMCs. Every receptor here comes from a man aged 25 to 40 in good health and CMV-seronegative.

The chain combines TRBV29-1 with TRBJ2-5; 7 bases map to TRBD2. The better agreement between TRBJ2-7 and the DNA end casts doubt on the J call. The germline V gene has CDR1 SQVTM and CDR2 ANQGSEA. The length of the CDR3 is 14 residues. The CDR3 nucleotides are TGCAGCGTTAACCGGGGGGAACGGGGCTACGAGCAGTACTTC. Protein sequence: CSVNRGERGYEQYF.

The chain combines TRBV6-5 with TRBJ2-5; 9 bases line up with TRBD1. There are 14 residues in the CDR3. Germline CDR1 and CDR2: MNHEY and SVGAGI. Trimming cost V 6 bases and J 4 bases; bases outside gene matches: 6. This CDR3 reads CASRKTGGGETQYF. Here the CDR3 DNA reads TGTGCCAGCAGGAAGACAGGGGGGGGAGAGACCCAGTACTTC.

This clone was detected a few times. The chain uses TRBV5-1 and TRBJ2-3; 9 bases match TRBD1. V lost 0 bases to trimming and J lost 1 base; unmatched junction nucleotides: 3. The CDR3 contains 16 residues. Germline CDR1 SGHRS, CDR2 YFSETQ. CDR3 sequence reads: CASSLGRTGGTDTQYF. CDR3 nucleotides: TGCGCCAGCAGCTTGGGTAGGACAGGGGGCACAGATACGCAGTATTTT.

This clone was detected a few times. V is TRBV19 and J is TRBJ1-5; 7 bases line up with TRBD1. The V segment lost 7 bases and the J segment 0 bases; nucleotides outside the gene matches: 12. The CDR3 has 17 residues. Germline lookup yields CDR1 LNHDA and CDR2 SQIVND (reference sequence). The CDR3 region is CASKTRGTADSNQPQHF. As DNA, the CDR3 is TGTGCCAGTAAAACCAGGGGGACAGCAGATAGCAATCAGCCCCAGCATTTT. Combining the CDR3 with reference TRBV19 and TRBJ1-5 gives the whole variable domain DGGITQSPKYLFRKEGQNVTLSCEQNLNHDAMYWYRQDPGQGLRLIYYSQIVNDFQKGDIAEGYSVSREKKESFPLTVTSAQKNPTAFYLCASKTRGTADSNQPQHFGDGTRLSIL.

The gene calls are TRBV7-6 and TRBJ1-1; 7 nucleotides line up with TRBD1. CDR1 SGHVS and CDR2 FNYEAQ come from the germline V gene. Trimming cost V 5 bases and J 4 bases; bases outside gene matches: 10. CDR3 length: 15 amino acids. CDR3 in amino acids: CASSRLTGSSTEAFF. CDR3 coding DNA: TGTGCCAGCAGCCGATTGACAGGGAGCTCCACTGAAGCTTTCTTT.

The chain is built from TRBV7-9 and TRBJ1-4; D remains unclear. Trimming left V 3 bases short and J 7 bases short, with 27 bases between. The CDR3 consists of 19 residues. Germline CDR1 reads SEHNR; CDR2 reads FQNEAQ (reference sequence). This CDR3 reads CASSFARVSGREGGEKLFF. Here the CDR3 DNA reads TGTGCCAGCAGCTTCGCTAGGGTGTCAGGAAGAGAGGGCGGTGAAAAACTGTTTTTT.

V and J are TRBV7-9 and TRBJ2-3, with 8 bases matching TRBD2. This CDR3 has 19 amino acids. The V segment lost 3 bases and the J segment 2 bases; nucleotides outside the gene matches: 16. CDR1 is SEHNR, CDR2 FQNEAQ, per germline (reference sequence). In nucleotides, the CDR3 is TGTGCCAGCAGCTTTGGTGGTTGGCGGGGGGACATAAACACAGATACGCAGTATTTT. It codes for CASSFGGWRGDINTDTQYF.

This sequence joins TRBV6-5 and TRBJ2-5, with 7 bases matching TRBD1. TRBJ2-7 explains the end of the DNA better; the J call may be wrong. The CDR3 sequence is 15 residues long. Germline assignment: CDR1 MNHEY and CDR2 SVGAGI. CDR3 protein: CASSYSRQGTYEQYF. The CDR3 DNA reads TGTGCCAGCAGTTACTCCCGACAGGGAACCTACGAGCAGTACTTC.

In the case of this clone: The same CDR3 also results from other DNA sequences found in this sample. The gene calls are TRBV6-5 and TRBJ2-3; TRBD1 matches 8 bases. J was trimmed by 7 bases and V by 5 bases; bases with no gene match: 11. The CDR3 contains 15 residues. Looked up from germline, CDR1 is MNHEY and CDR2 is SVGAGI. This chain's CDR3 is CASSRDRGVGYTQYF. CDR3 in DNA: TGTGCCAGCAGTCGCGACAGGGGAGTGGGGTATACGCAGTATTTT.

The chain links TRBV19 to TRBJ1-2; unclear D gene. The CDR3 is 16 residues long. Per germline, CDR1 LNHDA and CDR2 SQIVND (reference sequence). Trimming removed 5 bases from V and 2 bases from J, with 18 bases in between. CDR3 nucleotides: TGTGCCAGTAGTCTACTAAACGCGGGCGACAACTATGGCTACACCTTC. Translation gives CASSLLNAGDNYGYTF.

The gene calls are TRBV9 and TRBJ2-3; 9 nucleotides agree with TRBD2. This CDR3 has 18 amino acids. Unmatched junction bases numbered 8, after V lost 0 bases and J lost 0 bases. Germline V gives CDR1 SGDLS, CDR2 YYNGEE. DNA for the CDR3: TGTGCCAGCAGCGTAGGGCTAGCGGGGAGGACTAGCACAGATACGCAGTATTTT. It codes for CASSVGLAGRTSTDTQYF.

The chain carries TRBV20-1 and TRBJ1-1, with 10 positions matching TRBD1. Germline CDR1 and CDR2: DFQATT and SNEGSKA (reference sequence). The CDR3 extends over 11 amino acids. The CDR3 region is CGTGTGAEAFF. The CDR3 DNA reads as TGCGGAACCGGGACAGGGGCTGAAGCTTTCTTT.

V gene TRBV12-5 combines with J gene TRBJ1-1; 7 bases align to TRBD1. V lost 6 bases to trimming and J lost 2 bases; unmatched junction nucleotides: 6. The CDR3 consists of 14 residues. Per the germline V gene, CDR1 is LGHNT and CDR2 is FRNRAP. The CDR3 region is CASGYGQANTEAFF. The CDR3 DNA reads as TGTGCTAGTGGATACGGACAGGCCAACACTGAAGCTTTCTTT.

In its sample, this clone was seen a few times. The CDR3 DNA reads TGTGCCAGCAGCCGACAGGGAGTCGACACCGGGGAGCTGTTTTTT. The encoded protein is CASSRQGVDTGELFF. The chain recombines TRBV6-5 with TRBJ2-2; 7 bases are a match to TRBD1. Germline CDR1 MNHEY, CDR2 SVGAGI. V shed 6 bases, J shed 3 bases, and the junction held 7 bases outside the gene matches. CDR3 length equals 15 residues.

The chain combines TRBV27 with TRBJ2-3; TRBD2 matches 8 bases. The germline CDR1 and CDR2 sequences are MNHEY and SMNVEV (reference sequence). The CDR3 length is 16 residues. V lost 5 bases, J lost 2 bases, and 9 bases stayed unmatched. CDR3 region: CASSLEAGAPTDTQYF. CDR3 DNA: TGTGCCAGCAGTCTCGAAGCGGGGGCTCCCACAGATACGCAGTATTTT.

This clone was picked up one time. This chain joins TRBV2 and TRBJ1-2; D is uncertain. The CDR3 sequence is 13 residues long. CDR1 and CDR2 (germline): SNHLY, FYNNEI. Trimming pared 6 bases from V and 4 bases from J, leaving 12 bases between. In DNA form, the CDR3 reads TGTGCCAGCAGACTGGGCCATCCCTATGGCTACACCTTC. Translated: CASRLGHPYGYTF.

The gene calls are TRBV19 and TRBJ1-5; TRBD1 agrees at 8 bases. Germline lookup yields CDR1 LNHDA and CDR2 SQIVND (reference sequence). The CDR3 runs to 17 residues. Trimming cost V 0 bases and J 7 bases; bases outside gene matches: 11. The CDR3 bases are TGTGCCAGTAGTATAGAGATTGGACAGGGAGGATGGCAGCCCCAGCATTTT. This sequence encodes CASSIEIGQGGWQPQHF.

As regards this clone: An end of the junction differs from the germline gene, which may be a read error. This chain uses TRBV7-9 with TRBJ2-3; 9 nucleotides agree with TRBD1. The CDR3 is 17 residues long. Germline-derived CDR1 and CDR2 are SEHNR and FQNEAQ (reference sequence). The DNA for the CDR3 is TGTTCCAGCAGCTTACCCACGGGGGGACAGGGAACAGATACGCAGTATTTT. The encoded protein is CSSSLPTGGQGTDTQYF.

This chain links TRBV5-6 with TRBJ2-2; 14 positions match TRBD2. The V segment lost 4 bases and the J segment 3 bases; nucleotides outside the gene matches: 5. The CDR3 runs 17 residues. Per germline, CDR1 SGHDT and CDR2 YYEEEE. The DNA of the CDR3 is TGTGCCAGCAGCCTGTTGGGACTAGCGGGGGACACCGGGGAGCTGTTTTTT. Translating it yields CASSLLGLAGDTGELFF.

This clone occurred once. V usage is TRBV7-2 and J usage is TRBJ2-1; tentatively, D is TRBD2 (6 bases). V dropped 1 base and J dropped 6 bases, with 16 bases sitting between them. Germline V gene lookup returns CDR1 SGHTA and CDR2 FQGNSA. The CDR3 length is 16 residues. CDR3 region: CASSLVGGAGFNEQFF. CDR3 bases: TGTGCCAGCAGCTTAGTGGGAGGAGCAGGTTTCAATGAGCAGTTCTTC.

The gene calls are TRBV6-1 and TRBJ1-5; D unclear. Trimming took 2 bases from V and 7 from J, leaving 12 bases between them. From germline, CDR1 is MNHNS and CDR2 SASEGT. The CDR3 is made up of 14 amino acids. For the CDR3, the DNA is TGTGCCAGCAGTGAAAGATGGCTGAAGCAGCCCCAGCATTTT. Its protein is CASSERWLKQPQHF.